This T cell receptor (beta chain) originates from a study of CXCR3-negative and CXCR3-positive naive CD8 T cells. Study outcomes and limitations: CXCR3-expressing naive cells carried TRB CDR3s more hydrophobic than those of CXCR3-negative naive cells. Both naive subsets, CXCR3-negative and CXCR3-positive, displayed similar TRBV-TRBJ usage, unlike memory cells.

In triplicate, each CD8+ T cell subset was sorted at 300,000 to 350,000 cells per replicate. CD45RO-CCR7+CD27+CD95- characterized naive CD8+ T cells. Remarks on this clonotype: Its antigen is undetermined.

UMI-labeled TRB cDNA libraries were prepared by 5' RACE. TCRdb reprocessed the 5' RACE reads, with one entry per CDR3 protein and no DNA. This repertoire includes about 24,000 distinct CDR3 sequences. The CDR3 length is 15 residues. In germline, CDR1 is LGHNT, CDR2 FRNRAP. This sequence joins TRBV12-5 and TRBJ2-7; there is no DNA to check the TCRdb D call of TRBD1. Sequencing input: naive CXCR3- CD8+ T cells from blood. Subset meaning: CD45RO-CCR7+CD27+CD95- naive CD8+ T cells lacking CXCR3 (TNR3-). The origin of this receptor is a human donor in good health. Some clones in this sample may be carry-over from other donors' samples. The chain's CDR3 is CASGSRDSNSYEQYF.